A selection of T cell receptor beta chains follows, all from one sample in a study of PD-1 blockade in classical Hodgkin lymphoma. The table came from immunoSEQ multiplex PCR; TCRdb's copy has only in-frame clones and leaves some out. The data hold about 24,000 clones, with under 95% observed a single time. Sequencing was performed on CD4+ T cells from blood. The receptors derive from a human donor with classical Hodgkin lymphoma. Each CDR3 is given with its conserved first and last residue. A D gene is named only where the DNA matches it firmly. Clone size, where shown, is once, few, many, or a class for clones that have expanded.

cdr3_length	clone_size	d_call	j_call	v_call	cdr3_aa	cdr3_nt
15	-	-	TRBJ2-2	TRBV2	CASTPIHGETGELFF	TGTGCCAGCACTCCGATCCACGGTGAAACCGGGGAGCTGTTTTTT
15	-	-	TRBJ2-7	TRBV25-1	CASSDRRQDPYEQYF	TGTGCCAGCAGTGATAGAAGACAGGATCCCTACGAGCAGTACTTC
15	-	TRBD1	TRBJ2-5	TRBV7-9	CASSARAGGGETQYF	TGTGCCAGCAGCGCCCGGGCAGGGGGCGGGGAGACCCAGTACTTC
15	-	-	TRBJ2-2	TRBV5-6	CASSLVRPDTGELFF	TGTGCCAGCAGCTTGGTCAGGCCGGACACCGGGGAGCTGTTTTTT
12	-	-	TRBJ2-7	TRBV10-2	CASTYRAYEQYF	TGCGCCAGCACCTACAGGGCTTACGAGCAGTACTTC
13	-	-	TRBJ1-2	TRBV6-1	CASSLDLGYGYTF	TGTGCCAGCAGCTTAGATCTGGGCTATGGCTACACCTTC
14	-	-	TRBJ2-7	TRBV27	CASSTSRGFYEQYF	TGTGCCAGCAGTACGTCCAGGGGATTCTACGAGCAGTACTTC
15	-	TRBD2	TRBJ2-1	TRBV30	CAWSLRLAGGNEQFF	TGTGCCTGGAGTCTACGACTAGCGGGGGGCAATGAGCAGTTCTTC
15	-	TRBD1	TRBJ2-1	TRBV11-2	CASSFTGGADNEQFF	TGTGCCAGCAGCTTCACAGGGGGTGCTGACAATGAGCAGTTCTTC
13	-	-	TRBJ1-5	TRBV5-5	CASSWAGNQPQHF	TGTGCCAGCAGCTGGGCGGGCAATCAGCCCCAGCATTTT
14	few	TRBD1	TRBJ1-2	TRBV6-1	CASSERTGGYGYTF	TGTGCCAGCAGTGAACGTACAGGGGGCTATGGCTACACCTTC
13	-	-	TRBJ2-4	TRBV11-2	CASSHRVPNIQYF	TGTGCCAGCAGCCACAGGGTCCCAAACATTCAGTACTTC
12	-	-	TRBJ2-7	TRBV7-2	CASSLRAYEQYF	TGTGCCAGCAGCTTAAGAGCCTACGAGCAGTACTTC
13	-	-	TRBJ2-5	TRBV9	CASSVRTQETQYF	TGTGCCAGCAGCGTAAGGACTCAAGAGACCCAGTACTTC
15	-	-	TRBJ2-1	TRBV6-5	CASLARRSSYNEQFF	TGTGCCAGCTTAGCACGGCGGAGCTCCTACAATGAGCAGTTCTTC
15	-	TRBD1	TRBJ1-1	TRBV19	CASKTQTGVNTEAFF	TGTGCCAGCAAAACCCAGACAGGGGTGAACACTGAAGCTTTCTTT
13	-	-	TRBJ1-2	TRBV4-3	CASSQDRVNGYTF	TGCGCCAGCAGCCAAGATCGAGTAAACGGCTACACCTTC
11	-	TRBD1	TRBJ2-7	TRBV2	CASSRTGAEYF	TGTGCCAGCAGTAGGACAGGGGCCGAGTACTTC
13	-	TRBD1	TRBJ1-4	TRBV29-1	CSAQGAPNEKLFF	TGCAGCGCGCAGGGGGCGCCTAATGAAAAACTGTTTTTT
12	-	-	TRBJ2-1	TRBV4-3	CASSHAGREQFF	TGCGCCAGCAGCCACGCTGGAAGGGAGCAGTTCTTC
16	-	TRBD1	TRBJ1-2	TRBV28	CASSPGQVYFSYGYTF	TGTGCCAGCAGTCCGGGACAGGTTTATTTCTCCTATGGCTACACCTTC
13	-	-	TRBJ2-1	TRBV4-3	CASSQDRQREQFF	TGCGCCAGCAGCCAAGATCGGCAGCGCGAGCAGTTCTTC
13	-	-	TRBJ2-2	TRBV5-1	CASSLEATGELFF	TGCGCCAGCAGCTTGGAAGCGACCGGGGAGCTGTTTTTT
13	-	TRBD1	TRBJ1-1	TRBV27	CASSDRVNTEAFF	TGTGCCAGCAGCGACAGGGTGAACACTGAAGCTTTCTTT
14	-	TRBD1	TRBJ1-1	TRBV25-1	CASSETGLVAEAFF	TGTGCCAGCAGTGAGACAGGGTTGGTCGCTGAAGCTTTCTTT
11	-	-	TRBJ1-2	TRBV20-1	CSARLSNGYTF	TGCAGTGCTCGGTTGTCGAATGGCTACACCTTC
13	-	TRBD1	TRBJ1-2	TRBV5-4	CASSSHPGGFYTF	TGTGCCAGCAGCTCGCATCCAGGGGGCTTTTACACCTTC
16	-	-	TRBJ1-5	TRBV5-8	CASSREDTYSNQPQHF	TGTGCCAGCAGCCGCGAAGACACGTATAGCAATCAGCCCCAGCATTTT
18	once	-	TRBJ2-6	TRBV19	CASSARSTLNSGANVLTF	TGTGCCAGTAGTGCCCGGTCTACTCTTAACTCTGGGGCCAACGTCCTGACTTTC
17	-	TRBD2	TRBJ2-3	TRBV27	CASSLYPSGGGTDTQYF	TGTGCCAGCAGTTTATATCCTAGCGGGGGGGGGACAGATACGCAGTATTTT
17	-	-	TRBJ1-6	TRBV27	CASSLSGRGAYNSPLHF	TGTGCCAGCAGTTTATCGGGCAGGGGCGCCTATAATTCACCCCTCCACTTT
15	-	-	TRBJ2-7	TRBV5-6	CASSRWGSGFYEQYF	TGTGCCAGCAGCCGATGGGGTAGCGGCTTCTACGAGCAGTACTTC
14	-	-	TRBJ1-2	TRBV5-1	CASSLSADRYGYTF	TGCGCCAGCAGCTTGAGCGCGGATAGATATGGCTACACCTTC
16	-	-	TRBJ1-6	TRBV4-3	CASSQVLGGVGSPLHF	TGCGCCAGCAGCCAAGTCCTTGGGGGGGTTGGTTCACCCCTCCACTTT
12	-	TRBD1	TRBJ1-2	TRBV30	CAWSGTGVGYTF	TGTGCCTGGAGTGGGACAGGGGTTGGCTACACCTTC
13	-	-	TRBJ2-2	TRBV19	CASSPVGTGELFF	TGTGCCAGTAGTCCCGTGGGCACCGGGGAGCTGTTTTTT
14	-	TRBD1	TRBJ2-7	TRBV28	CASSLGQRSYEQYF	TGTGCCAGCAGCTTGGGACAGCGCTCCTACGAGCAGTACTTC
13	-	-	TRBJ1-2	TRBV5-6	CASSLAGVGGYTF	TGTGCCAGCAGCTTGGCGGGGGTAGGCGGCTACACCTTC
16	-	-	TRBJ2-1	TRBV4-3	CASSQGWRGGYNEQFF	TGCGCCAGCAGCCAGGGGTGGCGGGGTGGCTACAATGAGCAGTTCTTC
14	-	-	TRBJ1-2	TRBV7-9	CASSLGSSNYGYTF	TGTGCCAGCAGCTTAGGGTCCTCTAACTATGGCTACACCTTC
13	-	-	TRBJ1-3	TRBV28	CAGSRGSGNTIYF	TGTGCCGGCTCAAGGGGATCTGGAAACACCATATATTTT
14	-	-	TRBJ1-1	TRBV28	CASNFLLVDTEAFF	TGTGCCAGCAATTTCCTTTTAGTAGACACTGAAGCTTTCTTT
12	once	-	TRBJ2-3	TRBV16	CASRRERDTQYF	TGTGCCAGCAGGCGAGAGAGGGATACGCAGTATTTT
15	-	-	TRBJ1-2	TRBV18	CASSTSGTAPRGYTF	TGTGCCAGCTCAACGTCCGGGACCGCCCCGAGGGGCTACACCTTC
13	-	TRBD2	TRBJ2-1	TRBV29-1	CSVEAASGNEQFF	TGCAGCGTTGAAGCGGCTAGCGGCAATGAGCAGTTCTTC
15	once	-	TRBJ2-5	TRBV12-2	CAKSGGRVRQETQYF	TGTGCAAAATCAGGGGGACGGGTGAGACAAGAGACCCAGTACTTC
15	-	TRBD2	TRBJ2-5	TRBV5-1	CASSLARGGKETQYF	TGCGCCAGCAGCTTGGCGAGGGGAGGGAAAGAGACCCAGTACTTC
14	-	-	TRBJ1-5	TRBV6-6	CASSPDGGGEPQHF	TGTGCCAGCAGCCCCGATGGGGGAGGGGAGCCCCAGCATTTT